This T cell receptor (beta chain) was sequenced in a study of OX40 agonist ivuxolimab in advanced cancers. Looking at the study overall: The costimulatory receptor OX40 (CD134) was targeted by ivuxolimab, a fully human IgG2 agonistic monoclonal antibody. The purpose of peripheral TCRbeta sequencing was to test whether ivuxolimab changed TCR sequence diversity and led to clonal T-cell expansion. In the dose-escalation cohort, 82.7% of patients were male, and the mean age was approximately 60 years, with a range of roughly 23 to 85. Three dose-escalation patients achieved partial responses, one with hepatocellular carcinoma and two with cutaneous melanoma. Prior anti-PD-1, anti-PD-L1 or anti-CTLA-4 therapy was permitted, and 30% to 45% of dose-escalation patients had received checkpoint inhibitors. The paper describes the monotherapy dose-escalation part (N = 52 patients) of the phase I trial of ivuxolimab. Of the 50 to 55 patients in dose escalation, about 20 had hepatocellular carcinoma, roughly 15 had melanoma, 9 had renal cell carcinoma and 9 had head and neck cancer. Intravenous ivuxolimab was administered to patients every 2 weeks at six dose levels: 0.01, 0.1, 0.3, 1.5, 3 and 10 mg/kg. What the work shows at the level of the full study, not this receptor alone: After ivuxolimab, more expanded clones were found on average in CD8+ T cells than in CD4+ T cells. The antigen specificity of the peripheral T cells that underwent clonal expansion was not determined. Clonal expansion of both CD4+ and CD8+ blood T cells was observed from baseline to week 6 at doses 0.1 to 3.0 mg/kg. Low levels of normalized T-cell clonal expansion were also seen in some patients who did not respond. In the 0.1-3.0 mg/kg groups, partial responders were among the patients with the lowest normalized peripheral clonal expansion, particularly in CD8+ T cells.

Patients with autoimmune disease history or receiving systemic immunosuppression were excluded from the trial. In every dose cohort, peripheral blood was drawn for TCR sequencing at baseline, cycle 4 day 1, and cycle 7 day 1. Samples came from an open-label, multicenter, first-in-human phase I dose-escalation trial of ivuxolimab. Adults with locally advanced or metastatic head and neck squamous cell, hepatocellular, melanoma or renal cell carcinoma were enrolled in the trial. Before TCR sequencing, CD4+ T cells and CD8+ T cells were sorted from peripheral blood as separate populations. Comment on this clone: Its antigen remains unidentified. Base qualities are not at hand, and no much larger clone is one base apart.

CDR1 SGDLS and CDR2 YYNGEE were looked up in the germline V gene. After removal of 3 bases from V and 6 bases from J, the junction retains 5 bases not matched to a gene. The CDR3 covers 16 residues, taking in both the cysteine and the phenylalanine. Here the CDR3 DNA is all that survives: 48 bases in frame from base 1. Genomic DNA was isolated from the sorted cells so that the TCRbeta CDR3 region could be sequenced. The immunoSEQ Assay was used for sequencing of TCRbeta CDR3 regions. This is the immuneACCESS table as TCRdb keeps it, with only in-frame sequences that have V and J called. A part of the clones is gone; compared with another copy, unresolved V genes explain less than half, and the rest is unexplained. This sample comprises roughly 100,000 clones, about 90% of them detected only once. About 0.73% of the sample is in the top ten clones.

The chain was built from TRBV9 and TRBJ2-4, with TRBD2 identical over 14 junction bases. The sequence was obtained from an adult with an advanced solid tumor such as melanoma, head and neck, liver or kidney cancer. The material was CD4+ or CD8+ T cells sorted from blood, obtained in a trial of the OX40 agonist ivuxolimab. The CDR3 here reads CASSGRLAGGPNIQYF. Here is the DNA: TGTGCCAGCAGCGGCAGACTAGCGGGAGGGCCAAACATTCAGTACTTC.